This TCR beta chain was sequenced in a study of T-cell reconstitution after alpha-beta-depleted transplantation in children listed by TCRdb under 2016. Background for the entire study: The study quantitatively tracked T-cell immune reconstitution after TCRalphabeta/CD19-depleted allogeneic hematopoietic cell transplantation in children using TCR repertoire profiling.

The study at large found these results: The high TCRbeta diversity at day 60 in some patients was ascribed to recipient T cells and intrathymic progenitors that had survived conditioning. Apparently early alphabetaT-cell count recovery about two months after transplant reportedly relied on only several hundred rapidly expanded clones derived from non-depleted graft cells. Hyperexpanded clone frequencies declined over subsequent months; after one year, T-cell counts and TCRbeta diversity were mostly attributed to newly produced T cells.

Library preparation employed PCR. The listed sequencing device is Illumina HiSeq 2500. TCR libraries were prepared with molecular barcoding, using unique molecular identifiers to normalize TCRbeta repertoire quantification. TCRdb itself trimmed the public reads at Q25 with fastp, ran MiXCR and retained productive beta chains. Each CDR3 protein appears once, grouped with its most common genes and DNA. Counted in this sample were 98,000 or so distinct CDR3 sequences; 5.5% to 7% of them appeared once. The leading ten clones occupy roughly 25% of the sample. After removal of 3 bases from V and 3 bases from J, the junction retains 7 bases not matched to a gene. The CDR3 sequence runs 15 residues, both termini included. The read is trimmed to its CDR3 DNA, 45 bases read in frame from base 1. Details on this clonotype: Its antigen specificity is not known. This could be a read error, since a much larger clone is one nucleotide away. This CDR3 fails to terminate in the conserved phenylalanine or tryptophan, so it likely reflects a read error.

The sample's treatment or condition label, decoded: allogeneic hematopoietic cell transplantation with graft depleted of TCRalphabeta T cells and CD19 B cells. The children who served as transplant recipients had been given grafts of TCRalphabeta/CD19-depleted allogeneic hematopoietic cells. The source material was PBMCs, mostly from graft donor cells, sampled 360 days after TCRalphabeta/CD19-depleted stem cell transplant. The rearranged segments are TRBV12-3 or TRBV12-4 and TRBJ2-7, with 8 central nucleotides matching TRBD2. This clonotype was sampled from a male patient between 2 and 10 years old who had a stem cell transplant for acute lymphoblastic leukemia, so the T cells may come from the graft donor. The CDR3 in this case is CASSFYRGGNYEQYL. The DNA sequence follows: TGTGCCAGCAGTTTTTATCGGGGGGGAAACTACGAGCAGTACCTC.